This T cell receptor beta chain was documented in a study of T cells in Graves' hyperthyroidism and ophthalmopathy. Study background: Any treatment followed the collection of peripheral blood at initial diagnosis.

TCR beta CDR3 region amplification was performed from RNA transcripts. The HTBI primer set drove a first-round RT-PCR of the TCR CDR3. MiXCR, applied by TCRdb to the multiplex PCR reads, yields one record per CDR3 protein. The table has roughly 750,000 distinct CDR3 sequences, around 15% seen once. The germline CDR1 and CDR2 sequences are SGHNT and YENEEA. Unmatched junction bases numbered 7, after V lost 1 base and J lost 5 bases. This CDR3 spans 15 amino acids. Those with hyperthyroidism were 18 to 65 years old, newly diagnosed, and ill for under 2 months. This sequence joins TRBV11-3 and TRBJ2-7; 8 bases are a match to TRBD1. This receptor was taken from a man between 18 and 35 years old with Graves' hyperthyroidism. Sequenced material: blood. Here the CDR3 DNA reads TGTGCCAGCAGCTTAGCGATACAGGGGGACGACGAGCAGTACTTC. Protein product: CASSLAIQGDDEQYF.